The present entry profiles one T cell receptor (beta chain) with its context. Its antigen is still unknown. This sample is part of a study of cytomegalovirus exposure and HLA in healthy donors. The PCR used 60 Vbeta and 13 Jbeta primers. Sequencing was performed with immunoSEQ multiplex PCR; in TCRdb, only in-frame clones are kept and a portion is missing. The data show 100,000 or so clones, with about 67% seen just once and around 1.9% held by the top ten. Study-level findings and limits: In an earlier analysis, in 587 donors, most V segments appeared productive either ~90% or ~30% of the time. Around 160 TCR beta chains were listed as cytomegalovirus-associated.

The clonotype originates from a man younger than 40 in good health and CMV-seronegative. Sequenced sample: PBMCs.

The CDR3 spells CASSLLGLNNQPQHF. The CDR3 DNA reads as TGTGCCAGCAGCCTCCTGGGGCTTAACAATCAGCCCCAGCATTTT. The chain carries TRBV4-2 and TRBJ1-5, with a possible D match to TRBD1 (5 bases). CDR3 length: 15 amino acids. Germline CDR1 LGHNA, CDR2 YNFKEQ. Deletions cut 4 bases from V and 3 bases from J, with 13 bases between.